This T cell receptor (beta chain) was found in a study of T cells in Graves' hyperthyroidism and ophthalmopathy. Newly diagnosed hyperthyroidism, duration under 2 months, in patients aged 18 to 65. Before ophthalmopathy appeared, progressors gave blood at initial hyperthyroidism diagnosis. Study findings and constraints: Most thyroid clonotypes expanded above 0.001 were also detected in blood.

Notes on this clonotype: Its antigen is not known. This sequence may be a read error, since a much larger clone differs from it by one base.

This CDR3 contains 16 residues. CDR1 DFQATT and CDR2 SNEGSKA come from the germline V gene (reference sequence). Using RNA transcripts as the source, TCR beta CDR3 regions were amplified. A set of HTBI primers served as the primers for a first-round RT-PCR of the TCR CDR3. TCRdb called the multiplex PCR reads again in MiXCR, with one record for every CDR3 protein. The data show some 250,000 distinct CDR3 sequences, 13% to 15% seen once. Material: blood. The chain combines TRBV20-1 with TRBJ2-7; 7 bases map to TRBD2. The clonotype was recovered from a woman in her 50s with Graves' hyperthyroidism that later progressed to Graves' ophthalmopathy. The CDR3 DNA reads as TGCAGTGCTCGGAGCCCTGGCGGGAGATTCTCCTACGAGCGGTACTTC. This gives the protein CSARSPGGRFSYERYF.